Below, one T cell receptor (beta chain) is given with its context. The target antigen is unknown. The source of the sample is a study of post-analysis software for immune sequencing data. Study as a whole: Disease courses included relapsing-remitting, secondary progressive and progressive-relapsing multiple sclerosis. Study-level findings and limits: Controls significantly exceeded multiple sclerosis patients in normalized Chao1 diversity. F measure clustering grouped samples strongly by preparation batch. Controls showed lower frequencies than patients for several TRBV segments, and TRBV5-6, TRBV5-1 and TRBV20-1 were among these.

The CDR3 runs to 16 residues. Germline V lookup: CDR1 MNHEY, CDR2 SVGEGT. V shed 7 bases and J shed 1 base, with 19 bases lying between them. Presence of unique molecular identifiers characterized the TCR beta cDNA libraries. When roughly 1 to 10 million T cells were used, they gave a few hundred thousand cDNA molecules. TCRdb re-analysed the PCR reads in MiXCR, keeping a single row per CDR3 protein. Here the sample spans about 680,000 distinct CDR3 sequences, roughly three fifths being singletons. The V call is TRBV6-2 or TRBV6-3, the J call TRBJ2-5; D perhaps matches TRBD1 (7 bases). Source material: blood. The clonotype originates from a girl aged 2-9 years with multiple sclerosis. The CDR3 region is CASTQQGGWFQETQYF. For the CDR3, the DNA is TGTGCCAGCACGCAGCAGGGGGGTTGGTTCCAAGAGACCCAGTACTTC.